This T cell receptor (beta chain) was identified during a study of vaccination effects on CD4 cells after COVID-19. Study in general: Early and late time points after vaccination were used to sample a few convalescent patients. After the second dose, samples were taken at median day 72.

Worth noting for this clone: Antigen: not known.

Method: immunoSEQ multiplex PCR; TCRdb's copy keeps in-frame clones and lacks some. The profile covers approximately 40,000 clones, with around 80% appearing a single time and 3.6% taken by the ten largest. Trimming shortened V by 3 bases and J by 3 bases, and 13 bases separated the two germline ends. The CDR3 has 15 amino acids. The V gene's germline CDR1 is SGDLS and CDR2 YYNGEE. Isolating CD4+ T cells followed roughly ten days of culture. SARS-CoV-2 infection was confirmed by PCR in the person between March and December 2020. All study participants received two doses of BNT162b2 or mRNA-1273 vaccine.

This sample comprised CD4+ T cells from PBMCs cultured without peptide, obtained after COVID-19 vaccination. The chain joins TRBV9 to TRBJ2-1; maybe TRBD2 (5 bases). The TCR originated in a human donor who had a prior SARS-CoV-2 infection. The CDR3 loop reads CASSEIGLDYNEQFF. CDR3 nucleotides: TGTGCCAGCAGCGAAATCGGACTGGACTACAATGAGCAGTTCTTC.